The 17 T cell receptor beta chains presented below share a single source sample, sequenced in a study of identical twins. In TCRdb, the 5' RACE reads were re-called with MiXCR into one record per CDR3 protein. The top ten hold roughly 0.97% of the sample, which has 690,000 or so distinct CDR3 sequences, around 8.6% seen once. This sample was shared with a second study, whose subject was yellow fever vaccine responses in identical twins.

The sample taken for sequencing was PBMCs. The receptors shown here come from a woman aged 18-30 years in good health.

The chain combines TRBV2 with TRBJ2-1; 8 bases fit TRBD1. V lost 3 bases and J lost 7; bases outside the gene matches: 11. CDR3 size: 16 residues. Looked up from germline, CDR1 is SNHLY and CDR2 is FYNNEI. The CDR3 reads CASSDRGPSSQNEQFF. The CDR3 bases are TGTGCCAGCAGTGACAGGGGGCCTTCTTCGCAAAATGAGCAGTTCTTC.

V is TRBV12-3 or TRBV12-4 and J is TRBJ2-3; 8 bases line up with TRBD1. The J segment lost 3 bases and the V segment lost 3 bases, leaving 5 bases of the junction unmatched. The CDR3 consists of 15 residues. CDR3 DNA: TGTGCCAGCAGTTTTCTTCAGGGGGCGACAGATACGCAGTATTTT. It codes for CASSFLQGATDTQYF.

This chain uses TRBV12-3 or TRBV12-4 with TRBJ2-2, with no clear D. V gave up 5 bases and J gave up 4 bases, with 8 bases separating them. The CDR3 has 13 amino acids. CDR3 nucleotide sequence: TGTGCCAGCAGTCGAATCTTCACCGGGGAGCTGTTTTTT. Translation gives CASSRIFTGELFF.

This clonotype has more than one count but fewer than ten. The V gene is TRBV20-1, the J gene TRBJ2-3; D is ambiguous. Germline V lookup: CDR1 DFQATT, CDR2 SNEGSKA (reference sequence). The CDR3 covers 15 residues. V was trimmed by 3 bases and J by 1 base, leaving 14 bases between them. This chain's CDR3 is CSASSTSRGTDTQYF. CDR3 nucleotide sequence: TGCAGTGCTAGTTCCACCTCACGGGGCACAGATACGCAGTATTTT.

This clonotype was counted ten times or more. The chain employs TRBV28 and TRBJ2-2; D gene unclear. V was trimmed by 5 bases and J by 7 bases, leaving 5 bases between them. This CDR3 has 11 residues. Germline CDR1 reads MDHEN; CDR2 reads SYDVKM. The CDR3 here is CASSHSGELFF. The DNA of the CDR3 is TGTGCCAGCAGTCACAGCGGGGAGCTGTTTTTT.

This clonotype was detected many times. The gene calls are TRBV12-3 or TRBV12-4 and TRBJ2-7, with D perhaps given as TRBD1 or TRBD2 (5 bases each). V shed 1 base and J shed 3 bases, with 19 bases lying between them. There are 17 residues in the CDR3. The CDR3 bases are TGTGCCAGCAGTTTAGGTTTGCTGGGACGGTTCGGCTACGAGCAGTACTTC. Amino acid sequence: CASSLGLLGRFGYEQYF.

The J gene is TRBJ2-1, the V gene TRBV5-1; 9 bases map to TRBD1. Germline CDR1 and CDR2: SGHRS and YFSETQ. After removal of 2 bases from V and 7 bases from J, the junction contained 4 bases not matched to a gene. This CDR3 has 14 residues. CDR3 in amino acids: CASSLRDRANEQFF. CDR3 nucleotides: TGCGCCAGCAGCTTAAGGGACAGGGCGAATGAGCAGTTCTTC.

The CDR3 DNA is TGTGCCAGCGGGTACGGGGATACTCAGCCCCAGCATTTT. Protein product: CASGYGDTQPQHF. The chain uses TRBV6-5 and TRBJ1-5; the D is unclear. Germline values: CDR1 MNHEY, CDR2 SVGAGI. Trimming cost V 8 bases and J 6 bases, with 14 bases left between them. The CDR3 consists of 13 residues.

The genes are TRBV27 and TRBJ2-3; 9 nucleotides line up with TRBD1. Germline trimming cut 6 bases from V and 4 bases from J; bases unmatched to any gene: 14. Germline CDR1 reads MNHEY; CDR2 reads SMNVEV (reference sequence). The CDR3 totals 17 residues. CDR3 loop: CASSEQPRDRVADTQYF. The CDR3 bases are TGTGCCAGCAGCGAGCAGCCCCGGGACAGGGTAGCAGATACGCAGTATTTT.

Here the CDR3 DNA reads TGTGCCAGTTGTTCGGGGGCCGCCTCCTACGAGCAGTACTTC. Protein sequence: CASCSGAASYEQYF. The chain combines TRBV12-3 or TRBV12-4 with TRBJ2-7; D possibly matches TRBD1 or TRBD2 (6 bases each). The CDR3 is made up of 14 amino acids. V lost 9 bases, J lost 0 bases, and 15 bases lay in between.

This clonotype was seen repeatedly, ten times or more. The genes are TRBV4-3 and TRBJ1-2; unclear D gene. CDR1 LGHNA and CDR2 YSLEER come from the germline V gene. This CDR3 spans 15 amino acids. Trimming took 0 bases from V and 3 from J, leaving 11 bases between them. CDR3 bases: TGCGCCAGCAGCCAAGAAGCCCATTCGGACTATGGCTACACCTTC. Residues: CASSQEAHSDYGYTF.

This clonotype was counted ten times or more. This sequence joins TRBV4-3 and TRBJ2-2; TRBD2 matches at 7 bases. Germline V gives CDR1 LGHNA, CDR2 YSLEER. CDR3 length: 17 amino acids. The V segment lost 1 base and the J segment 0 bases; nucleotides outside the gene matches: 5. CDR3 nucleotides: TGCGCCAGCAGCCAAGCGGCTAGCGGAACGAACACCGGGGAGCTGTTTTTT. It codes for CASSQAASGTNTGELFF.

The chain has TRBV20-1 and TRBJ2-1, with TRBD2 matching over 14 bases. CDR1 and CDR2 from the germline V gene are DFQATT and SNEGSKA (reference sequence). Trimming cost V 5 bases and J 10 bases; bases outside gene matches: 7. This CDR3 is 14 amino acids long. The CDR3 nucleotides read TGCAGTGCTTCCCCGGGACTAGCGGGGGACGAGCAGTTCTTC. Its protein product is CSASPGLAGDEQFF.

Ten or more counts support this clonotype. The CDR3 protein is CSGRGRGRNEQYF. In nucleotides, the CDR3 is TGCAGTGGGAGGGGCAGGGGGCGGAACGAGCAGTACTTC. V gene TRBV20-1 combines with J gene TRBJ2-7; 8 positions agree with TRBD1. Looked up from germline, CDR1 is DFQATT and CDR2 is SNEGSKA (reference sequence). The V gene end was trimmed by 7 bases and the J gene end by 5 bases; junction bases not matched to a gene: 10. This CDR3 comprises 13 residues.

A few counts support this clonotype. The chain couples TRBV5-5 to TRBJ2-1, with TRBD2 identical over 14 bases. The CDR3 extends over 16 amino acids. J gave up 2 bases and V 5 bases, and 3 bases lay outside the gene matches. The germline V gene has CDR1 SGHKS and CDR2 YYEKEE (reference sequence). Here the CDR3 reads CASRGLAGGTYNEQFF. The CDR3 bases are TGTGCCAGCAGAGGACTAGCGGGGGGAACCTACAATGAGCAGTTCTTC.

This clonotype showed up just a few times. The CDR3 spells CSRGAGGKRETQYF. In DNA form, the CDR3 reads TGCAGTCGCGGCGCAGGGGGGAAAAGAGAGACCCAGTACTTC. V is TRBV20-1 and J is TRBJ2-5; a weak D match, TRBD1 (7 bases). The germline V gene has CDR1 DFQATT and CDR2 SNEGSKA (reference sequence). V lost 8 bases, J lost 4 bases, and 20 bases lay in between. This CDR3 has 14 amino acids.

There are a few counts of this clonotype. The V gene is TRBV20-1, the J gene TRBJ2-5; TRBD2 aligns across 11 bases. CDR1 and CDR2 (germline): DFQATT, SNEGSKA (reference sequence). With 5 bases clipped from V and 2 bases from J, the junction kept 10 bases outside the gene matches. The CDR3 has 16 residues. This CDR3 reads CSADAQGLADQETQYF. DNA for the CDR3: TGCAGTGCTGATGCCCAGGGACTAGCGGATCAAGAGACCCAGTACTTC.